The rows below give T cell receptor beta chains drawn from one sample of a study of identifying expanded T cells in peripheral blood. Some clones are missing from TCRdb's copy, which holds only in-frame ones; the method was immunoSEQ multiplex PCR. Of roughly 75,000 clones listed, about 90% are singletons. Specimen: blood. Receptors were obtained from a person between 18 and 69 years old in good health. Both conserved end residues are part of each CDR3. Fields, in order: J gene, V gene, clone size, D gene, CDR3 length, CDR3 DNA, CDR3 protein. A D gene is named only where the DNA matches it firmly. Size values are once, few and many counts, or a class for expanded clones, and some rows have none.

TRBJ2-1	TRBV5-4	NA	TRBD2	17	TGTGCCAGCAGCCTCGGAGGGCCTAGCGGGAGGTTTGGTGAGCAGTTCTTC	CASSLGGPSGRFGEQFF
TRBJ2-3	TRBV7-2	NA	TRBD1	15	TGTGCCAGCAGCTTGACAGGACAGGGCGGCGATACGCAGTATTTT	CASSLTGQGGDTQYF
TRBJ1-5	TRBV18	NA	NA	13	TGTGCCAGCTCAGAGTATAGCAATCAGCCCCAGCATTTT	CASSEYSNQPQHF
TRBJ2-3	TRBV29-1	NA	NA	15	TGCAGCGTCCTTAGGTTGGGGGGCGCTTCAGATACGCAGTATTTT	CSVLRLGGASDTQYF
TRBJ2-1	TRBV9	few	NA	16	TGTGCCAGCAGCGTAAGTCGGGACCCCTATGAAAATGAGCAGTTCTTC	CASSVSRDPYENEQFF
TRBJ2-3	TRBV11-2	NA	NA	15	TGTGCCAGCAACCCACTCGGACACAGCACAGATACGCAGTATTTT	CASNPLGHSTDTQYF
TRBJ2-5	TRBV2	NA	TRBD2	14	TGTGCCAGCAGTGGATGGGGCGGGGGAGAGACCCAGTACTTC	CASSGWGGGETQYF
TRBJ2-3	TRBV10-3	NA	NA	17	TGTGCCATCAGTACCGTCGGCAGGGCGGTTGGCACAGATACGCAGTATTTT	CAISTVGRAVGTDTQYF
TRBJ2-5	TRBV18	NA	NA	18	TGTGCCAGCTCTCCTCCCTCTACACGCGACCCTGAGCGGGAGACCCAGTACTTC	CASSPPSTRDPERETQYF
TRBJ1-6	TRBV6-5	NA	NA	13	TGTGCCAGCAGCCGACAGTATAATTCACCCCTCCACTTT	CASSRQYNSPLHF
TRBJ1-1	TRBV6-1	NA	NA	13	TGTGCCAGCAGGGGGTCCCTCAACACTGAAGCTTTCTTT	CASRGSLNTEAFF
TRBJ2-1	TRBV4-2	NA	TRBD2	15	TGTGCCAGCAGTCCTGCGGGACTAGCGGGTAATGAGCAGTTCTTC	CASSPAGLAGNEQFF
TRBJ2-7	TRBV7-4	NA	NA	16	TGTGCCAGCAGCTTAGTCTGCAGGGTGAGCTCCTACGAGCAGTACTTC	CASSLVCRVSSYEQYF
TRBJ2-3	TRBV7-2	NA	TRBD2	17	TGTGCCAGCAGCTTAGTTGCTAGCGGGCCTAGCACAGATACGCAGTATTTT	CASSLVASGPSTDTQYF
TRBJ2-7	TRBV9	NA	NA	15	TGTGCCAGCAGCCCTGAGGGGGGAGTTCTTGGCGAGCAGTACTTC	CASSPEGGVLGEQYF
TRBJ1-3	TRBV5-1	NA	NA	17	TGCGCCAGCAGCACGGGAGGAGGAGTGATCTCTGGAAACACCATATATTTT	CASSTGGGVISGNTIYF
TRBJ2-3	TRBV12-5	NA	NA	12	TGTGCTAGTGGTTATCTTGGAGATACGCAGTATTTT	CASGYLGDTQYF
TRBJ2-6	TRBV6-5	NA	NA	15	TGTGCCAGCAGTTACGGGGGATCTGGGGCCAACGTCCTGACTTTC	CASSYGGSGANVLTF